This is a list of T cell receptor beta chains from one sample in a study of blood T cell repertoires in COVID-19. The assay was immunoSEQ multiplex PCR, and TCRdb's table has in-frame clones only and misses some. The repertoire has some 220,000 clones, approximately 86% of them found once; the top ten carry just under 6.5%. What was sequenced was peripheral blood. These receptors all stem from a woman aged 55-70 years with active or convalescent COVID-19. Both conserved end residues are part of each CDR3. Fields, in order: CDR3 length, clone size, V gene, J gene, D gene, CDR3 DNA, CDR3 protein. A D gene is named only where the DNA matches it firmly. Only part of the rows carry a size: once, few, many, or a class if the clone is expanded.

13	-	TRBV5-6	TRBJ1-2	-	TGTGCCAGCAGCCGACCGACATACTATGGCTACACCTTC	CASSRPTYYGYTF
15	-	TRBV24-1	TRBJ2-1	-	TGTGCCACCAGTGATTTGCTGCGGGGCGCGGGTGAGCAGTTCTTC	CATSDLLRGAGEQFF
17	-	TRBV9	TRBJ2-2	TRBD2	TGTGCCAGCAGCGTAGAAAGCGTTTCGGGGGGAGACGGGGAGCTGTTTTTT	CASSVESVSGGDGELFF
14	-	TRBV10-1	TRBJ2-1	TRBD1	TGCGCCAGCAGTACTCACAGGGGAAGGGATGAGCAGTTCTTC	CASSTHRGRDEQFF
13	-	TRBV19	TRBJ2-1	-	TGTGCCAGTAATACTGGCTCCTACAATGAGCAGTTCTTC	CASNTGSYNEQFF
14	-	TRBV2	TRBJ1-6	-	TGTGCCAGCAGCGCAGGACAAATTCTTTCACCCCTCCACTTT	CASSAGQILSPLHF
16	-	TRBV9	TRBJ2-5	-	TGTGCCAGCAGCGTAGGAGGAGGGGCTCTCCAAGAGACCCAGTACTTC	CASSVGGGALQETQYF
10	-	TRBV20-1	TRBJ2-7	-	TGCAGTGCCGAGCTTTTGGAGCAGTACTTC	CSAELLEQYF
16	-	TRBV3-1/TRBV3-2	TRBJ2-5	TRBD2	TGTGCCAGCAGCCCAAACTCGGGACTAGCGGGAGAGACCCAGTACTTC	CASSPNSGLAGETQYF
19	-	TRBV15	TRBJ2-2	TRBD1	TGTGCCACCTCCTATCGCCGTGCGCCGGGACAGGGGGACACCGGGGAGCTGTTTTTT	CATSYRRAPGQGDTGELFF
15	-	TRBV19	TRBJ1-2	TRBD1	TGTGCCAGTACCCTCGGACAGGGGCTCAACTATGGCTACACCTTC	CASTLGQGLNYGYTF
13	-	TRBV6-5	TRBJ2-2	TRBD1	TGTGCCAGCAGAACGACAGGGACCGGGGAGCTGTTTTTT	CASRTTGTGELFF
17	-	TRBV25-1	TRBJ2-1	-	TGTGCCAGCAGTGGTGATGCGGCTAGCTCTACTTACAATGAGCAGTTCTTC	CASSGDAASSTYNEQFF
12	-	TRBV5-6	TRBJ2-5	-	TGTGCCAGCAGCTTGGCCGGGGAGACCCAGTACTTC	CASSLAGETQYF
16	few	TRBV6-5	TRBJ1-2	TRBD1	TGTGCCAGCAGTTACTACACGGACAGGGAGCTCTATGGCTACACCTTC	CASSYYTDRELYGYTF
13	few	TRBV24-1	TRBJ1-2	-	TGTGCCACCAGTGGCCGGGGGGCATTTGGCTACACCTTC	CATSGRGAFGYTF
16	-	TRBV5-4	TRBJ2-1	-	TGTGCCAGCAGCTTGGTGGTTTCGGTTGGGCTTACTGAGCAGTTCTTC	CASSLVVSVGLTEQFF
16	-	TRBV19	TRBJ2-6	TRBD1	TGTGCCAGTAGTCTCGGACAGGTATCTGGGGCCAACGTCCTGACTTTC	CASSLGQVSGANVLTF
13	few	TRBV2	TRBJ2-1	-	TGTGCCAGCACTATCGGACAGTACAATGAGCAGTTCTTC	CASTIGQYNEQFF
14	-	TRBV6-6	TRBJ1-4	TRBD1	TGTGCCAGCAGCCCCACAGGGGAGGTCGAAAAACTGTTTTTT	CASSPTGEVEKLFF
15	-	TRBV6-5	TRBJ2-7	TRBD2	TGTGCCAGCAGTTACGCTCTAGCGGGAGGCTACGAGCAGTACTTC	CASSYALAGGYEQYF
15	-	TRBV5-4	TRBJ1-1	-	TGTGCCAGCAGCAATCACTACGGCATGAACACTGAAGCTTTCTTT	CASSNHYGMNTEAFF
14	-	TRBV19	TRBJ2-7	TRBD1	TGTGCCAGTAGCCGACAGGGTGGGACCTACGAGCAGTACTTC	CASSRQGGTYEQYF
16	-	TRBV4-2	TRBJ2-5	TRBD2	TGTGCCAGCAGCCAAGGGTTAGCGGGGGCTGGGGAGACCCAGTACTTC	CASSQGLAGAGETQYF
14	-	TRBV5-1	TRBJ2-5	-	TGCGCCAGCAACGATTGGGACACCGGGAAGACCCAGTACTTC	CASNDWDTGKTQYF
13	few	TRBV19	TRBJ1-5	-	TGTGCCAGTACCCCGACAGTCAATCAGCCCCAGCATTTT	CASTPTVNQPQHF
14	once	TRBV6-5	TRBJ2-6	-	TGTGCCAGCAGTTACTCGTGGGGAGACAACGTCCTGACTTTC	CASSYSWGDNVLTF
17	-	TRBV19	TRBJ2-6	-	TGTGCCAGTAGATTGGAGGGGTACCTTCCTGGGGCCAACGTCCTGACTTTC	CASRLEGYLPGANVLTF
13	few	TRBV2	TRBJ1-1	-	TGTGCCAGCTGCGGGCGGAGGAACACTGAAGCTTTCTTT	CASCGRRNTEAFF